The 23 T cell receptor beta chains reported below all come from one sample, sequenced in a study of cytomegalovirus exposure and HLA in healthy donors. TCRdb keeps only in-frame clones here, not all; method: immunoSEQ multiplex PCR. The data show roughly 150,000 clones, approximately 82% seen once. The specimen sequenced was PBMCs. The receptor set was obtained from a man aged 25 to 45 in good health and CMV-seropositive.

The sample holds one count of this clone. The genes are TRBV9 and TRBJ2-1, with 16 bases matching TRBD2. This CDR3 is built from 16 residues. Germline V CDR1 and CDR2: SGDLS, YYNGEE. The junction had 5 bases not matched to a gene; V was cut back by 4 bases and J by 7 bases. The CDR3 loop is CASSLGTSGRGNEQFF. Written as DNA, the CDR3 is TGTGCCAGCAGCCTCGGGACTAGCGGGAGGGGTAATGAGCAGTTCTTC.

The rearrangement uses TRBV11-1 and TRBJ2-1, with 11 bases matching TRBD2. The CDR3 is made up of 17 amino acids. The trim removed 1 base at V and 6 bases at J, leaving 8 bases unmatched. CDR1 is SGHAT and CDR2 is FQDESV in the germline V gene (reference sequence). CDR3 DNA: TGTGCCAGCAGCTTAGATTTTAGCGGGGGGGCAGTCAATGAGCAGTTCTTC. Translation gives CASSLDFSGGAVNEQFF.

The chain has TRBV18 and TRBJ2-7, with 8 bases lining up with TRBD2. The CDR3 is 16 residues long. Unmatched junction bases numbered 9, after V lost 3 bases and J lost 2 bases. Germline V gene lookup returns CDR1 KGHSH and CDR2 LQKENI. CDR3 residues: CASSPPGGGFTYEQYF. The CDR3 DNA is TGTGCCAGCTCACCCCCTGGCGGGGGGTTCACCTACGAGCAGTACTTC. Supplemented by reference TRBV18 and TRBJ2-7, the full variable domain reads NAGVMQNPRHLVRRRGQEARLRCSPMKGHSHVYWYRQLPEEGLKFMVYLQKENIIDESGMPKERFSAEFPKEGPSILRIQQVVRGDSAAYFCASSPPGGGFTYEQYFGPGTRLTVT.

The CDR3 sequence is CASSQVGGKETQYF. CDR3 nucleotide sequence: TGCGCCAGCAGCCAAGTGGGGGGGAAAGAGACCCAGTACTTC. The gene calls are TRBV4-3 and TRBJ2-5, with 7 bases identical to TRBD2. Germline V lookup: CDR1 LGHNA, CDR2 YSLEER. With 1 base clipped from V and 3 bases from J, the junction kept 2 bases outside the gene matches. The CDR3 covers 14 residues.

The J gene is TRBJ1-2, the V gene TRBV7-9; D is unclear. This CDR3 is 13 amino acids long. In germline, CDR1 is SEHNR, CDR2 FQNEAQ (reference sequence). Trimming took 5 bases from V and 7 from J, leaving 14 bases between them. The chain's CDR3 is CASSPSGRGGYTF. DNA of the CDR3: TGTGCCAGCAGCCCTTCCGGGCGGGGTGGCTACACCTTC. The variable domain in full, with the rest retrieved from reference TRBV7-9 and TRBJ1-2, is DTGVSQNPRHKITKRGQNVTFRCDPISEHNRLYWYRQTLGQGPEFLTYFQNEAQLEKSRLLSDRFSAERPKGSFSTLEIQRTEQGDSAMYLCASSPSGRGGYTFGSGTRLTVV.

The chain uses TRBV6-6 and TRBJ1-1; 7 bases are a match to TRBD1. The CDR3 length is 12 residues. The V gene end was trimmed by 6 bases and the J gene end by 5 bases; junction bases not matched to a gene: 3. The germline V gene encodes CDR1 MNHNY and CDR2 SVGAGI (reference sequence). The CDR3, as DNA: TGTGCCAGCAGAACAGGGGAAACTGAAGCTTTCTTT. Its translation: CASRTGETEAFF.

The rearrangement joins TRBV27 to TRBJ2-1; TRBD2 aligns across 8 bases. With 6 bases clipped from V and 5 bases from J, the junction kept 9 bases outside the gene matches. Germline V CDR1 and CDR2: MNHEY, SMNVEV (reference sequence). The CDR3 runs 15 residues. The DNA for the CDR3 is TGTGCCAGCAGGGGACTAGGGGGGAACGACAATGAGCAGTTCTTC. Protein product: CASRGLGGNDNEQFF.

This chain links TRBV29-1 with TRBJ1-1; D possibly corresponds to TRBD1 (5 bases). The V and J ends lost 7 bases and 7 bases respectively, with 16 bases between them. The CDR3 runs 12 residues. Looked up from germline, CDR1 is SQVTM and CDR2 is ANQGSEA. The CDR3 bases are TGCAGCGCTCAGGACTGGAGGGGTGAAGCTTTCTTT. Translated: CSAQDWRGEAFF. Combining the CDR3 with reference TRBV29-1 and TRBJ1-1 gives the whole variable domain SAVISQKPSRDICQRGTSLTIQCQVDSQVTMMFWYRQQPGQSLTLIATANQGSEATYESGFVIDKFPISRPNLTFSTLTVSNMSPEDSSIYLCSAQDWRGEAFFGQGTRLTVV.

The gene calls are TRBV29-1 and TRBJ2-7, with 7 bases matching TRBD1. Trimming cost V 2 bases and J 3 bases; bases outside gene matches: 7. Germline V gene data show CDR1 as SQVTM and CDR2 as ANQGSEA. The CDR3 has 14 amino acids. CDR3 region: CSVELRGQNYEQYF. As DNA, the CDR3 is TGCAGCGTTGAACTACGGGGACAGAACTACGAGCAGTACTTC.

This chain joins TRBV5-4 and TRBJ1-4; D gene unclear. The CDR3 length is 12 residues. Per germline, CDR1 SGHNT and CDR2 YYREEE (reference sequence). Trimming took off 0 bases at V and 7 bases at J, with 4 bases between the two ends. The CDR3 DNA reads as TGTGCCAGCAGCTTGGATCTTGAAAAACTGTTTTTT. Its protein product is CASSLDLEKLFF.

The chain combines TRBV30 with TRBJ2-2, with TRBD2 matching 10 bases. The CDR3 sequence is 15 residues long. J gave up 6 bases and V 0 bases, and 4 bases lay outside the gene matches. Germline CDR1 reads GTSNPN; CDR2 reads SVGIG (reference sequence). CDR3 nucleotides: TGTGCCTGGAGTGTCCTAGCGGGAGTAGCCGGGGAGCTGTTTTTT. Encoded protein: CAWSVLAGVAGELFF.

Here the CDR3 reads CASSPALGGQYEQYF. CDR3 DNA sequence: TGTGCCAGCTCACCCGCGTTGGGGGGGCAGTACGAGCAGTACTTC. The chain has TRBV18 and TRBJ2-7; TRBD2 might be the D (7 bases). Germline loops: CDR1 KGHSH, CDR2 LQKENI. V lost 3 bases, J lost 4 bases, and 16 bases lay in between. The CDR3 spans 15 residues.

The rearrangement joins TRBV7-9 to TRBJ1-1; 9 bases line up with TRBD1. This CDR3 is built from 16 residues. J lost 4 bases, V lost 3 bases, and 9 bases had no gene match. CDR1 is SEHNR and CDR2 is FQNEAQ in the germline V gene (reference sequence). As DNA, the CDR3 is TGTGCCAGCAGCTTCATACCGGGACAGGGACGCACTGAAGCTTTCTTT. Its protein product is CASSFIPGQGRTEAFF.

The gene calls are TRBV2 and TRBJ2-3; a weak D match, TRBD2 (7 bases). Deletions cut 3 bases from V and 2 bases from J, with 12 bases between. From germline, CDR1 is SNHLY and CDR2 FYNNEI. The CDR3 spans 15 residues. The CDR3 DNA sequence: TGTGCCAGCAGTGAGGGAGGGGGGCCCACAGATACGCAGTATTTT. As protein: CASSEGGGPTDTQYF.

As DNA, the CDR3 is TGTGCCAGCAGCGGGGGTCACGACCGACAGGGAATCCCCTATGGCTACACCTTC. Protein: CASSGGHDRQGIPYGYTF. J is TRBJ1-2 and V is TRBV7-8; 7 positions agree with TRBD1. Germline V gives CDR1 SGHVS, CDR2 FQNEAQ. The trim removed 5 bases at V and 4 bases at J, leaving 19 bases unmatched. This CDR3 comprises 18 residues.

This chain connects TRBV7-2 to TRBJ2-7; 7 nucleotides align to TRBD2. The CDR3 is 13 residues long. Germline CDR1 SGHTA, CDR2 FQGNSA. The trim removed 5 bases at V and 3 bases at J, leaving 4 bases unmatched. The DNA for the CDR3 is TGTGCCAGCAGCCGAGCGGGGTTCTACGAGCAGTACTTC. Protein: CASSRAGFYEQYF.

The V gene is TRBV19, the J gene TRBJ1-2; TRBD1 is a possible D gene (6 bases). The V and J ends lost 2 bases and 6 bases respectively, with 28 bases between them. CDR1 is LNHDA, CDR2 SQIVND, per germline (reference sequence). The CDR3 is made up of 19 amino acids. The CDR3 loop reads CASSIPFRTASRIVDGYTF. The CDR3 bases are TGTGCCAGTAGTATACCCTTTCGGACAGCCTCCCGTATTGTTGATGGCTACACCTTC.

J is TRBJ2-7 and V is TRBV30, with D maybe TRBD1 (6 bases). In germline, CDR1 is GTSNPN, CDR2 SVGIG (reference sequence). Trimming took off 1 base at V and 1 base at J, with 11 bases between the two ends. The CDR3 consists of 14 residues. The CDR3 loop reads CAWSGDTSSYEQYF. CDR3 DNA sequence: TGTGCCTGGAGTGGGGACACATCTTCCTACGAGCAGTACTTC. Complete variable domain (other parts from reference TRBV30 and TRBJ2-7): SQTIHQWPATLVQPVGSPLSLECTVEGTSNPNLYWYRQAAGRGLQLLFYSVGIGQISSEVPQNLSASRPQDRQFILSSKKLLLSDSGFYLCAWSGDTSSYEQYFGPGTRLTVT.

V usage is TRBV5-1 and J usage is TRBJ1-6; D perhaps matches TRBD1 (5 bases). The CDR3 has 16 amino acids. CDR1 and CDR2 from the germline V gene are SGHRS and YFSETQ. Trimming shortened V by 4 bases and J by 7 bases, and 18 bases separated the two germline ends. CDR3: CASSPQVTERNSPLHF. The CDR3 coding sequence is TGCGCCAGCAGCCCCCAAGTGACAGAGCGAAATTCACCCCTCCACTTT.

The chain links TRBV27 to TRBJ1-1; 7 bases fit TRBD1. V was clipped by 2 bases and J by 1 base; unmatched bases: 19. The CDR3 is 20 amino acids. Germline values: CDR1 MNHEY, CDR2 SMNVEV (reference sequence). The CDR3 bases are TGTGCCAGCAGTTTAACCCTACAACGACGTTCGGGACAGCAGAACACTGAAGCTTTCTTT. Protein sequence: CASSLTLQRRSGQQNTEAFF.

The chain employs TRBV18 and TRBJ2-3, with 8 bases that match TRBD2. The CDR3 is made up of 14 amino acids. The V gene's germline CDR1 is KGHSH and CDR2 LQKENI. V was clipped by 2 bases and J by 4 bases; unmatched bases: 2. Here the CDR3 reads CASSPSGSSDTQYF. CDR3 nucleotides: TGTGCCAGCTCACCAAGCGGGAGTTCAGATACGCAGTATTTT.

This chain links TRBV5-1 with TRBJ2-5; a possible D gene is TRBD1 (6 bases). This CDR3 comprises 15 residues. The germline V gene encodes CDR1 SGHRS and CDR2 YFSETQ. V was clipped by 4 bases and J by 1 base, with 14 bases between them. CDR3 sequence (DNA): TGCGCCAGCAGCCCCGGACAGAGCCTCCAAGAGACCCAGTACTTC. Residues: CASSPGQSLQETQYF.

V is TRBV7-9 and J is TRBJ2-3; D possibly corresponds to TRBD2 (5 bases). The V end was cut by 4 bases, the J end by 0 bases, with 14 bases between. From germline, CDR1 is SEHNR and CDR2 FQNEAQ (reference sequence). The CDR3 totals 16 residues. For the CDR3, the DNA is TGTGCCAGCAGCTATCCCCAAAGGACTAGCACAGATACGCAGTATTTT. Its translation: CASSYPQRTSTDTQYF.